These T cell receptor beta chains were read from a single sample in a study of CD8+ T cells in alopecia areata. Generated by immunoSEQ multiplex PCR, the TCRdb table keeps only in-frame clones and is missing some. The table lists more than 200,000 clones, roughly 69% of them singletons. This specimen was CD4+ T cells sorted from blood, taken at week 0. Receptors originate from a human donor with alopecia areata. The CDR3 runs from the conserved cysteine through the conserved F or W. The order of the fields is D gene, V gene, J gene, clone size, CDR3 DNA, CDR3 protein. D genes are given only for firm matches. The size field is filled for only some rows; it gives once, few, many or a size class.

d_call: -
v_call: TRBV15
j_call: TRBJ1-1
clone_size: -
cdr3_nt: TGTGCCACCAGCCGTAGTAAAGCGAACACTGAAGCTTTCTTT
cdr3_aa: CATSRSKANTEAFF

d_call: -
v_call: TRBV5-1
j_call: TRBJ1-1
clone_size: -
cdr3_nt: TGCGCCAGCAGCTTCCTTTGGGCCGGGAGGACTGAAGCTTTCTTT
cdr3_aa: CASSFLWAGRTEAFF

d_call: TRBD2
v_call: TRBV5-6
j_call: TRBJ2-5
clone_size: -
cdr3_nt: TGTGCCAGCAGCTTATTGACTAGCGGCCAAGAGACCCAGTACTTC
cdr3_aa: CASSLLTSGQETQYF

d_call: -
v_call: TRBV19
j_call: TRBJ2-7
clone_size: few
cdr3_nt: TGTGCCAGTAGTGCCCGGGATCATCAGGGATACCAGCAGTACTTC
cdr3_aa: CASSARDHQGYQQYF

d_call: -
v_call: TRBV29-1
j_call: TRBJ1-4
clone_size: -
cdr3_nt: TGCAGCGTTGAAGATCTTCGTTGGGGTGAAAAACTGTTTTTT
cdr3_aa: CSVEDLRWGEKLFF

d_call: -
v_call: TRBV5-1
j_call: TRBJ2-3
clone_size: -
cdr3_nt: TGCGCCAGCAGCTTCAGGACGACTGGGGGGCCTTCCACAGATACGCAGTATTTT
cdr3_aa: CASSFRTTGGPSTDTQYF

d_call: -
v_call: TRBV18
j_call: TRBJ2-5
clone_size: -
cdr3_nt: TGTGCCAGCTCACCTTTCTACCGTCAAGAGACCCAGTACTTC
cdr3_aa: CASSPFYRQETQYF

d_call: -
v_call: TRBV2
j_call: TRBJ2-7
clone_size: few
cdr3_nt: TGTGCCAGCACCCAACGGGGCACCTCCTACGAGCAGTACTTC
cdr3_aa: CASTQRGTSYEQYF

d_call: -
v_call: TRBV5-4
j_call: TRBJ1-1
clone_size: -
cdr3_nt: TGTGCCAGCAGCCCCGGGACGGGGAACACTGAAGCTTTCTTT
cdr3_aa: CASSPGTGNTEAFF

d_call: -
v_call: TRBV5-1
j_call: TRBJ2-5
clone_size: -
cdr3_nt: TGCGCCAGCAGCTCCCTCAGCCAAGAGACCCAGTACTTC
cdr3_aa: CASSSLSQETQYF

d_call: -
v_call: TRBV9
j_call: TRBJ1-3
clone_size: -
cdr3_nt: TGTGCCAGCAGCGTAGTGGGCAGCCGAGGCACCATATATTTT
cdr3_aa: CASSVVGSRGTIYF

d_call: -
v_call: TRBV29-1
j_call: TRBJ2-2
clone_size: -
cdr3_nt: TGCAGCGTTGAATCCCCCACAGGCTTGGGCGGGGAGCTGTTTTTT
cdr3_aa: CSVESPTGLGGELFF

d_call: -
v_call: TRBV30
j_call: TRBJ1-2
clone_size: -
cdr3_nt: TGTGCCTGGAGTGTAATTACAGGGAATGGCTACACCTTC
cdr3_aa: CAWSVITGNGYTF

d_call: -
v_call: TRBV13
j_call: TRBJ1-4
clone_size: -
cdr3_nt: TGTGCCAGCAGCCAGGGACGGACAAATGAAAAACTGTTTTTT
cdr3_aa: CASSQGRTNEKLFF

d_call: -
v_call: TRBV30
j_call: TRBJ1-5
clone_size: -
cdr3_nt: TGTGCCTGGAGTGTAGATGGTCAGCCCCAGCATTTT
cdr3_aa: CAWSVDGQPQHF

d_call: -
v_call: TRBV27
j_call: TRBJ2-1
clone_size: -
cdr3_nt: TGTGCCAGCAGTTTAAGGTACAATGAGCAGTTCTTC
cdr3_aa: CASSLRYNEQFF

d_call: -
v_call: TRBV29-1
j_call: TRBJ2-1
clone_size: -
cdr3_nt: TGCAGCGTTCTTCCCCAGACCAATGAGCAGTTCTTC
cdr3_aa: CSVLPQTNEQFF

d_call: -
v_call: TRBV5-4
j_call: TRBJ2-7
clone_size: -
cdr3_nt: TGTGCCAGCAGCTTGGGCCCAGGGGACGAGCAGTACTTC
cdr3_aa: CASSLGPGDEQYF

d_call: -
v_call: TRBV29-1
j_call: TRBJ1-1
clone_size: once
cdr3_nt: TGCAGCGTTGACCCTTCAGGGTTGAACACTGAAGCTTTCTTT
cdr3_aa: CSVDPSGLNTEAFF

d_call: -
v_call: TRBV30
j_call: TRBJ1-3
clone_size: -
cdr3_nt: TGTGCCTGGAGTGTACAACTCTCTGGAAACACCATATATTTT
cdr3_aa: CAWSVQLSGNTIYF

d_call: TRBD1
v_call: TRBV11-2
j_call: TRBJ2-7
clone_size: -
cdr3_nt: TGTGCCAGCAGCTTACAAGGACAGGGGGAGTACTTC
cdr3_aa: CASSLQGQGEYF

d_call: -
v_call: TRBV11-1
j_call: TRBJ1-1
clone_size: few
cdr3_nt: TGTGCCAGCAGCTTTGTTACCGGGAGGGACACTGAAGCTTTCTTT
cdr3_aa: CASSFVTGRDTEAFF

d_call: -
v_call: TRBV2
j_call: TRBJ1-2
clone_size: -
cdr3_nt: TGTGCCAGCAGTGATCATGAGTACGCTGGCTACACCTTC
cdr3_aa: CASSDHEYAGYTF